These T cell receptor beta chains were read from a single sample in a study of breast tumors, draining lymph nodes, adjacent tissues. A single record per CDR3 protein comes from TCRdb applying MiXCR to the multiplex PCR reads. The data show over 250,000 distinct CDR3 sequences, 30% seen once. Sequencing was carried out using axillary lymph node tissue. All receptors derive from a female donor with breast cancer. Some clones in this sample may be carry-over from other donors' samples. Both conserved end residues are part of each CDR3. Each record gives: clone size, V gene, J gene, CDR3 length, D gene, CDR3 DNA, CDR3 protein. A D gene is named only where the DNA matches it firmly. Clone size is stated in some rows and not others, as once, few, many or a class when expanded.

many,TRBV5-1,TRBJ2-3,16,TRBD2,TGCGCCAGCAGCTTGGCTACGACTAGCGGCACAGATACGCAGTATTTT,CASSLATTSGTDTQYF
-,TRBV28,TRBJ2-7,15,TRBD1,TGTGCCAGCAGCTGGAGGACAGGGAAGTCCTACGAGCAGTACTTC,CASSWRTGKSYEQYF
many,TRBV20-1,TRBJ2-1,16,TRBD2,TGCAGTGCTAGAGATTACAGACTAGCGGGAAGCAATGAGCAGTTCTTC,CSARDYRLAGSNEQFF
many,TRBV11-2,TRBJ2-7,15,-,TGTGCCAGCAGCTTAGGGGTGGGTGGTGGTGGCGAGCAGTACTTC,CASSLGVGGGGEQYF
many,TRBV4-3,TRBJ2-2,15,-,TGCGCCAGCAGCCAAGGGTTAGTAACGACCGGGGAGCTGTTTTTT,CASSQGLVTTGELFF
few,TRBV27,TRBJ1-5,16,TRBD1,TGTGCCAGCAGTTTATCGGGACAGGGTGGGAATCAGCCCCAGCATTTT,CASSLSGQGGNQPQHF
-,TRBV25-1,TRBJ2-1,14,TRBD2,TGTGCCAGCAGTGCCGCAACTAGCGGGTATGAGCAGTTCTTC,CASSAATSGYEQFF
many,TRBV5-1,TRBJ2-7,14,TRBD1,TGCGCCAGCAACCCGGGACAGGGAACCTACGAGCAGTACTTC,CASNPGQGTYEQYF
-,TRBV5-1,TRBJ1-1,12,-,TGCGCCAGCAGCTTGGCCGCGGGTGAAGCTTTCTTT,CASSLAAGEAFF
-,TRBV4-2,TRBJ2-4,15,-,TGTGCCAGCAGCCAAGCCGGGGGCAAGGAAAACATTCAGTACTTC,CASSQAGGKENIQYF
few,TRBV6-6,TRBJ2-1,16,TRBD2,TGTGCCAGCTCACCGTCTAGCGGGCTCTCCTACAATGAGCAGTTCTTC,CASSPSSGLSYNEQFF
-,TRBV20-1,TRBJ1-1,14,-,TGCAGTGCTAGAGATCAGGACGGTCACACTGAAGCTTTCTTT,CSARDQDGHTEAFF
many,TRBV7-9,TRBJ1-3,13,-,TGTGCCAGCAGCTTAGGGTCCGGAAACACCATATATTTT,CASSLGSGNTIYF
few,TRBV4-1,TRBJ1-1,15,-,TGCGCCAGCAGCCTTAGGGGGGTGATGAACACTGAAGCTTTCTTT,CASSLRGVMNTEAFF
-,TRBV10-3,TRBJ1-3,15,-,TGTGCCATCAGTGGGGGGTGGACCTCTGGAAACACCATATATTTT,CAISGGWTSGNTIYF
-,TRBV15,TRBJ2-5,15,-,TGTGCCACCAGCAGAGAAGAGGTCAACAAAGAGGCCCAGTACTTC,CATSREEVNKEAQYF
-,TRBV3-1,TRBJ1-2,15,TRBD1,TGTGCCAGCAGCCAAGAAGCACAGGGGCCGTATGGCTACACCTTC,CASSQEAQGPYGYTF
many,TRBV2,TRBJ2-7,12,TRBD2,TGTGCCAGCAGTCCTCGGGGGGACGAGCAGTACTTC,CASSPRGDEQYF
-,TRBV10-3,TRBJ1-3,13,-,TGTGCCATCAGTGAAAGCACTGGAAACACCATATATTTT,CAISESTGNTIYF
many,TRBV11-3,TRBJ2-3,15,-,TGTGCCAGCAGCCGACGCGACACAGACACAGATACGCAGTATTTT,CASSRRDTDTDTQYF
many,TRBV11-1,TRBJ2-5,14,TRBD1,TGTGCCAGCAGCCAGGACAGGGGGTTGGAGACCCAGTACTTC,CASSQDRGLETQYF
few,TRBV28,TRBJ2-7,15,TRBD1,TGTGCCAGCAGTTCGACAGGGAAGGGTGTCTACGAGCAGTACTTC,CASSSTGKGVYEQYF
-,TRBV5-1,TRBJ1-2,16,TRBD1,TGCGCCAGCAGCTTGGGGGGACAGGGGATTAACTATGGCTACACCTTC,CASSLGGQGINYGYTF
many,TRBV10-3,TRBJ1-5,16,-,TGTGCCATCAGTGAGCACCCCCCTGAGTTGGGTCAGCCCCAGCATTTT,CAISEHPPELGQPQHF
many,TRBV6-4,TRBJ2-3,13,-,TGTGCCAGCAGTGATATACCCACAGATACGCAGTATTTT,CASSDIPTDTQYF